The 20 T cell receptor beta chains in this list originate from one sample, sequenced in a study of PD-L1 blockade in urothelial cancer. The time point is: pretreatment peripheral blood. This table comes from immunoSEQ multiplex PCR, and its TCRdb copy is limited to in-frame clones, with some not included. The data contain 40,000 to 55,000 clones, around 84% of them singletons. This specimen was PBMCs, taken around atezolizumab (anti-PD-L1) treatment. These receptors all stem from a man between 60 and 75 years old with urothelial cancer.

V usage is TRBV30 and J usage is TRBJ1-5, with TRBD1 identical over 7 bases. J gave up 6 bases and V 5 bases, and 7 bases lay outside the gene matches. Germline values: CDR1 GTSNPN, CDR2 SVGIG (reference sequence). CDR3 length equals 13 residues. The CDR3 region has the DNA TGTGCCTGGGCTCAGGGGGTAGGTCAGCCCCAGCATTTT. Translated: CAWAQGVGQPQHF.

Comment on this clone: Within the sample, other DNA sequences also encode this same CDR3. This chain links TRBV2 with TRBJ1-2, with 8 bases matching TRBD1. Germline-derived CDR1 and CDR2 are SNHLY and FYNNEI. There are 10 residues in the CDR3. Losses at the gene ends were 8 bases for V and 7 bases for J; bases not matched to a gene: 0. The CDR3 nucleotides read TGTGCCAGCGGACAGGGTGGCTACACCTTC. Amino acid sequence: CASGQGGYTF.

V usage is TRBV11-2 and J usage is TRBJ2-7; 8 bases line up with TRBD2. The germline V gene encodes CDR1 SGHAT and CDR2 FQNNGV. The CDR3 sequence is 16 residues long. After removal of 5 bases from V and 4 bases from J, the junction contained 13 bases not matched to a gene. CDR3 region: CASSPGGGLVLYEQYF. The CDR3 DNA follows: TGTGCCAGCAGCCCAGGAGGGGGACTAGTTTTGTACGAGCAGTACTTC.

The chain joins TRBV5-1 to TRBJ2-1, with 11 bases identical to TRBD2. V dropped 0 bases and J dropped 3; count of bases not matched to a gene: 11. In germline, CDR1 is SGHRS, CDR2 YFSETQ. The CDR3 extends over 19 amino acids. CDR3 in amino acids: CASSLVFGSGRGRYNEQFF. CDR3 sequence (DNA): TGCGCCAGCAGCTTGGTCTTCGGTAGCGGGAGGGGGCGCTACAATGAGCAGTTCTTC.

V usage is TRBV30 and J usage is TRBJ2-3; the D gene is possibly TRBD2 (5 bases). The V gene lost 1 base and the J gene lost 5 bases, with 13 bases spanning the gap. CDR1 is GTSNPN and CDR2 is SVGIG in the germline V gene (reference sequence). The CDR3 totals 14 residues. CDR3 region: CAWSEEGVIDTQYF. CDR3 in DNA: TGTGCCTGGAGTGAAGAGGGTGTGATAGATACGCAGTATTTT.

The V and J genes are TRBV7-3 and TRBJ2-3, with a weak D call TRBD2 (7 bases). The germline V gene encodes CDR1 SGHTA and CDR2 FQGTGA. Trimming pared 2 bases from V and 4 bases from J, leaving 13 bases between. The length of the CDR3 is 15 residues. CDR3 DNA: TGTGCCAGCAGCTTATACCCGGGGGGCGCAGATACGCAGTATTTT. It is translated as CASSLYPGGADTQYF.

The genes are TRBV20-1 and TRBJ2-7; 7 bases are a match to TRBD2. CDR1 and CDR2 (germline): DFQATT, SNEGSKA (reference sequence). CDR3 length equals 11 residues. V lost 3 bases and J lost 9; bases outside the gene matches: 5. The DNA for the CDR3 is TGCAGTGCTAGCCCCGCGGGGGTGCAGTACTTC. Its protein is CSASPAGVQYF.

V and J are TRBV6-5 and TRBJ1-3, with D possibly being TRBD1 (5 bases). The ends were cut back, 6 bases at V and 0 bases at J, with 12 bases in the middle. This CDR3 is 15 amino acids long. Germline V lookup: CDR1 MNHEY, CDR2 SVGAGI. CDR3: CASRSQVYSGNTIYF. For the CDR3, the DNA is TGTGCCAGCAGGTCACAGGTGTACTCTGGAAACACCATATATTTT.

V usage is TRBV5-1 and J usage is TRBJ2-7; a weak D match, TRBD1 (7 bases). CDR3 size: 14 residues. Germline V gives CDR1 SGHRS, CDR2 YFSETQ. Trimming took 5 bases from V and 9 from J, leaving 21 bases between them. This CDR3 reads CASREGQTPLGQYF. The CDR3 bases are TGCGCCAGCAGGGAGGGACAGACGCCACTTGGGCAGTACTTC.

The count of this clone is one. The chain uses TRBV7-2 and TRBJ1-3; TRBD1 is a possible D gene (5 bases). From germline, CDR1 is SGHTA and CDR2 FQGNSA. Trimming took off 4 bases at V and 2 bases at J, with 9 bases between the two ends. CDR3 size: 14 residues. CDR3 DNA sequence: TGTGCCAGCAGCTCCGGGACTCCTGGAAACACCATATATTTT. It specifies CASSSGTPGNTIYF. Variable domain in full (rest from reference TRBV7-2 and TRBJ1-3): GAGVSQSPSNKVTEKGKDVELRCDPISGHTALYWYRQSLGQGLEFLIYFQGNSAPDKSGLPSDRFSAERTGGSVSTLTIQRTQQEDSAVYLCASSSGTPGNTIYFGEGSWLTVV.

DNA of the CDR3: TGCGCCAGCAAAGCCAGGTTTCCTGGGTACGAGCAGTACTTC. Its translation is CASKARFPGYEQYF. The chain carries TRBV5-1 and TRBJ2-7; D gene uncertain. CDR3 length: 14 amino acids. V lost 6 bases to trimming and J lost 4 bases, with 17 bases between them. In germline, CDR1 is SGHRS, CDR2 YFSETQ.

This clone was detected only once. The chain combines TRBV30 with TRBJ2-3; TRBD2 agrees at 11 bases. Germline CDR1 reads GTSNPN; CDR2 reads SVGIG (reference sequence). V was clipped by 4 bases and J by 3 bases; unmatched bases: 6. This CDR3 is 15 amino acids long. CDR3: CAWTIAGGLTDTQYF. CDR3 nucleotide sequence: TGTGCCTGGACGATAGCGGGGGGGCTAACAGATACGCAGTATTTT.

V gene TRBV27 combines with J gene TRBJ2-4; D might be TRBD2 (5 bases). Trimming shortened V by 4 bases and J by 3 bases, and 19 bases separated the two germline ends. This CDR3 has 17 residues. The germline CDR1 and CDR2 sequences are MNHEY and SMNVEV (reference sequence). The CDR3 nucleotides read TGTGCCAGCAGTTCCAACCGAGGAGGACTGGACAAAAACATTCAGTACTTC. Protein sequence: CASSSNRGGLDKNIQYF.

The rearrangement joins TRBV19 to TRBJ2-2; 11 positions agree with TRBD1. V was pared by 6 bases and J by 4 bases, with 7 bases of the junction left unmatched. This CDR3 is 16 amino acids long. Germline CDR1 and CDR2: LNHDA and SQIVND (reference sequence). CDR3 amino acids: CASRPGQGVGTGELFF. CDR3 sequence (DNA): TGTGCCAGTAGGCCGGGACAGGGGGTAGGCACCGGGGAGCTGTTTTTT. Combining the CDR3 with reference TRBV19 and TRBJ2-2 gives the whole variable domain DGGITQSPKYLFRKEGQNVTLSCEQNLNHDAMYWYRQDPGQGLRLIYYSQIVNDFQKGDIAEGYSVSREKKESFPLTVTSAQKNPTAFYLCASRPGQGVGTGELFFGEGSRLTVL.

In this sample, this clone turned up a few times. V is TRBV6-5 and J is TRBJ1-1; D is possibly TRBD1 (6 bases). CDR1 is MNHEY and CDR2 is SVGAGI in the germline V gene. V shed 7 bases and J shed 0 bases, with 12 bases lying between them. This CDR3 contains 14 residues. The CDR3 coding sequence is TGTGCCAGCACTCAGGACAGATTGAACACTGAAGCTTTCTTT. Its protein product is CASTQDRLNTEAFF.

This clone was seen only a few times. The gene calls are TRBV6-5 and TRBJ1-2, with D perhaps TRBD1 (5 bases). The CDR3 is made up of 13 amino acids. Between the trimmed V and J ends, which lost 6 bases and 5 bases, there was a span of 13 bases. The germline V gene encodes CDR1 MNHEY and CDR2 SVGAGI. The CDR3 DNA reads as TGTGCCAGCAGAAGGGGCTTTCAATATGGCTACACCTTC. Its protein product is CASRRGFQYGYTF.

The chain carries TRBV6-1 and TRBJ1-2; the match to TRBD1 covers 7 bases. CDR3 length: 15 residues. The V and J ends lost 5 bases and 4 bases, in that order; junction bases with no gene match: 10. Germline CDR1 is MNHNS and CDR2 is SASEGT. CDR3 region: CASSLTGYGIYGYTF. CDR3 DNA: TGTGCCAGCAGTTTGACAGGGTACGGAATCTATGGCTACACCTTC.

There are a few counts of this clone. The chain is built from TRBV28 and TRBJ2-7, with TRBD2 matching 12 bases. The V segment lost 5 bases and the J segment 5 bases; nucleotides outside the gene matches: 4. The CDR3 has 14 amino acids. Per the germline V gene, CDR1 is MDHEN and CDR2 is SYDVKM. The CDR3 coding sequence is TGTGCCAGCAGTCGACTAGCGGGAGACAACGAGCAGTACTTC. It codes for CASSRLAGDNEQYF.

The chain combines TRBV7-8 with TRBJ1-1; D not resolved. The CDR3 covers 18 residues. V lost 2 bases to trimming and J lost 4 bases, with 23 bases between them. Germline CDR1 and CDR2: SGHVS and FQNEAQ. CDR3 bases: TGTGCCAGCAGCTTACGGGGTCATTCCCCGACCGGAGTCACTGAAGCTTTCTTT. Amino acids: CASSLRGHSPTGVTEAFF.

V is TRBV20-1 and J is TRBJ2-7; TRBD1 matches 9 bases. CDR3 size: 11 residues. With 4 bases clipped from V and 6 bases from J, the junction kept 1 base outside the gene matches. Germline CDR1 DFQATT, CDR2 SNEGSKA (reference sequence). The CDR3 DNA reads TGCAGTGCTACGGACAGGGGCGAGCAGTACTTC. Translating gives CSATDRGEQYF.